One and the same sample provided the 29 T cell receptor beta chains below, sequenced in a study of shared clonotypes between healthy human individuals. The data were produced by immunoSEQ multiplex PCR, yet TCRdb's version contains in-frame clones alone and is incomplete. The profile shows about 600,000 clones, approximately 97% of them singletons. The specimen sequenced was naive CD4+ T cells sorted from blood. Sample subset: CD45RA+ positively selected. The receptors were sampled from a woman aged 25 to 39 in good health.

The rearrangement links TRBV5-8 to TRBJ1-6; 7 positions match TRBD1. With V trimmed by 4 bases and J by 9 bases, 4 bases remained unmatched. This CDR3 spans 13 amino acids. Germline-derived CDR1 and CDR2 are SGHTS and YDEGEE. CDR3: CASSTRQGSPLHF. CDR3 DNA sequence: TGTGCCAGCAGCACGAGACAGGGTTCACCCCTCCACTTT. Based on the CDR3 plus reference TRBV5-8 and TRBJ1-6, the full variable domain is EAGVTQSPTHLIKTRGQQATLRCSPISGHTSVYWYQQALGLGLQFLLWYDEGEERNRGNFPPRFSGRQFPNYSSELNVNALELEDSALYLCASSTRQGSPLHFGNGTRLTVT.

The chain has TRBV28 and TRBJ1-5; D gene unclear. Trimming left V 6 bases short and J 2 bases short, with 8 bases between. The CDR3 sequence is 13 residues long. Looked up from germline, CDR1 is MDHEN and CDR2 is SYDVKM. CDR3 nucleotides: TGTGCCAGCAGGTCGAATGGCAATCAGCCCCAGCATTTT. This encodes CASRSNGNQPQHF. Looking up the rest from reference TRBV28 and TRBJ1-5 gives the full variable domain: DVKVTQSSRYLVKRTGEKVFLECVQDMDHENMFWYRQDPGLGLRLIYFSYDVKMKEKGDIPEGYSVSREKKERFSLILESASTNQTSMYLCASRSNGNQPQHFGDGTRLSIL.

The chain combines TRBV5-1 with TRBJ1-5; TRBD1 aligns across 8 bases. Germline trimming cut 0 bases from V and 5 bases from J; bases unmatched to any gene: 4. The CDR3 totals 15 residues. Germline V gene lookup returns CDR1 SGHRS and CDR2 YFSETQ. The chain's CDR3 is CASSLGDRHHQPQHF. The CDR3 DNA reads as TGCGCCAGCAGCTTGGGGGACAGGCATCATCAGCCCCAGCATTTT. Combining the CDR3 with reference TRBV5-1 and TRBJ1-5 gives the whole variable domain KAGVTQTPRYLIKTRGQQVTLSCSPISGHRSVSWYQQTPGQGLQFLFEYFSETQRNKGNFPGRFSGRQFSNSRSEMNVSTLELGDSALYLCASSLGDRHHQPQHFGDGTRLSIL.

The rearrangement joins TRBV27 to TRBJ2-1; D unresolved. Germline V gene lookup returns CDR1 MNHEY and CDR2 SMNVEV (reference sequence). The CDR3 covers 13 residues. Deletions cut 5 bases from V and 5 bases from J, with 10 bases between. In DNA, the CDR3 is TGTGCCAGCAGTGGTTCGATGAACAATGAGCAGTTCTTC. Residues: CASSGSMNNEQFF.

The CDR3, as DNA: TGTGCCAGCAGTTGGACAGGGGGAATCTACTATGGCTACACCTTC. Amino acid sequence: CASSWTGGIYYGYTF. This chain connects TRBV28 to TRBJ1-2; 10 nucleotides align to TRBD1. This CDR3 contains 15 residues. Germline V gene lookup returns CDR1 MDHEN and CDR2 SYDVKM. V gave up 4 bases and J gave up 3 bases; unmatched junction bases: 5.

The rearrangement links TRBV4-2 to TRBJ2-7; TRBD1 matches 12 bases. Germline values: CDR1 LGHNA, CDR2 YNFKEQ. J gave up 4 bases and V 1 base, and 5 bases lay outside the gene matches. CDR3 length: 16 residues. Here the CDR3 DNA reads TGTGCCAGCAGCCAAGTGGGACAGGGGGCGTTTTACGAGCAGTACTTC. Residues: CASSQVGQGAFYEQYF.

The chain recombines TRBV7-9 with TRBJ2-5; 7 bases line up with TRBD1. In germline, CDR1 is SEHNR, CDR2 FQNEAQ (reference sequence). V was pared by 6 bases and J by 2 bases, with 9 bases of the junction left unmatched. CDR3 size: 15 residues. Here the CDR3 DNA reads TGTGCCAGCAGTTCTCATGGACAGGTTCAAGAGACCCAGTACTTC. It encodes CASSSHGQVQETQYF.

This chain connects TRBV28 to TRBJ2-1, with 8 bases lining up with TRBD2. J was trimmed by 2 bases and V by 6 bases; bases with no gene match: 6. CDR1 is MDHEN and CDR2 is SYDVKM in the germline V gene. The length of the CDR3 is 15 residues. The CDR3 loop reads CASRGSGSTYNEQFF. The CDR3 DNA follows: TGTGCCAGCAGGGGAAGCGGGAGCACCTACAATGAGCAGTTCTTC. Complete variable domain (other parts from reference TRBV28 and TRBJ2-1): DVKVTQSSRYLVKRTGEKVFLECVQDMDHENMFWYRQDPGLGLRLIYFSYDVKMKEKGDIPEGYSVSREKKERFSLILESASTNQTSMYLCASRGSGSTYNEQFFGPGTRLTVL.

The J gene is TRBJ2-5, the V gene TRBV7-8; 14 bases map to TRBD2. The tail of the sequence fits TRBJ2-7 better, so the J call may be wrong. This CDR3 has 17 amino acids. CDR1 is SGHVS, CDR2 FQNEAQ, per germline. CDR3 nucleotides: TGTGCCAGCAGCCGTGGGACTAGCGGGAGCCCAACCTACGAGCAGTACTTC. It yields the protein CASSRGTSGSPTYEQYF.

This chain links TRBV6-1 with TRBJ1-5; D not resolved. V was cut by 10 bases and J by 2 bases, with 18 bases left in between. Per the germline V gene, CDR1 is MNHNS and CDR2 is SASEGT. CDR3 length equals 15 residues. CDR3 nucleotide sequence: TGTGCCATCGGAACCCGGACCGGTGGCAATCAGCCCCAGCATTTT. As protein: CAIGTRTGGNQPQHF.

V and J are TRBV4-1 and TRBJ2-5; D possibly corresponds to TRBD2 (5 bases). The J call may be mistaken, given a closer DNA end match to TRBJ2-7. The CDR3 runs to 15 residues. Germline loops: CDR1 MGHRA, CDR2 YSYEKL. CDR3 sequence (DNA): TGCGCCAGCAGCCACATACTAGAGATAGCCTACGAGCAGTACTTC. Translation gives CASSHILEIAYEQYF.

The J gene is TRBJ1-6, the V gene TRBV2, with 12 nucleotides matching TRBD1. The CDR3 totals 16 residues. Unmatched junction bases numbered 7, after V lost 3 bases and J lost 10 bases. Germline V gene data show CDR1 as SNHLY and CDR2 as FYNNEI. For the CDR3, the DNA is TGTGCCAGCAGTGACCGGGACAGGGGGCTTAGGTCACCCCTCCACTTT. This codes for CASSDRDRGLRSPLHF. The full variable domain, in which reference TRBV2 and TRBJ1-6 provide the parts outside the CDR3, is EPEVTQTPSHQVTQMGQEVILRCVPISNHLYFYWYRQILGQKVEFLVSFYNNEISEKSEIFDDQFSVERPDGSNFTLKIRSTKLEDSAMYFCASSDRDRGLRSPLHFGNGTRLTVT.

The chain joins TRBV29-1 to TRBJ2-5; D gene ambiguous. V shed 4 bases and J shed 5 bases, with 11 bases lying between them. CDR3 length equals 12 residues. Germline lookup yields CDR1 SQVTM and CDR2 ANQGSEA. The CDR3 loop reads CSVVHEIETQYF. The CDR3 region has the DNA TGCAGCGTTGTACATGAGATTGAGACCCAGTACTTC.

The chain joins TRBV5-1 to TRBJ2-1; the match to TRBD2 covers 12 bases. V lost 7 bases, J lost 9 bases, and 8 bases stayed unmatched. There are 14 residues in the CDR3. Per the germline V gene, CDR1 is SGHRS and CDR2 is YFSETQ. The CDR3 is CASHASGRAVEQFF. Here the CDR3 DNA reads TGCGCCAGCCATGCTAGCGGGAGGGCGGTTGAGCAGTTCTTC.

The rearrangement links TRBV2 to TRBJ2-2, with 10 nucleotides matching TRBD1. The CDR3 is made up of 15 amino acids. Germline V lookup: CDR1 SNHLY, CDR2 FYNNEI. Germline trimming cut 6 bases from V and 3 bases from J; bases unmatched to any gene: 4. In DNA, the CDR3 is TGTGCCAGCAGAGCCGGGACAGGGGACACCGGGGAGCTGTTTTTT. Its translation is CASRAGTGDTGELFF.

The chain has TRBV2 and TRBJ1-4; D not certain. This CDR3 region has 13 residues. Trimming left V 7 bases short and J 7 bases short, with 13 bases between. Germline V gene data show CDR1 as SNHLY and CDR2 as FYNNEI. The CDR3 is CASNSRAGEKLFF. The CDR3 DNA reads TGTGCCAGCAATTCGAGGGCGGGTGAAAAACTGTTTTTT.

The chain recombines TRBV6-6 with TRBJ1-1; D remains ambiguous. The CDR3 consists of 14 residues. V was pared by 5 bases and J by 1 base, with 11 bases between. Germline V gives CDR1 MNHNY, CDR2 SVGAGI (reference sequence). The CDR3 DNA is TGTGCCAGCAGTCCCCGGGTAACGAACACTGAAGCTTTCTTT. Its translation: CASSPRVTNTEAFF.

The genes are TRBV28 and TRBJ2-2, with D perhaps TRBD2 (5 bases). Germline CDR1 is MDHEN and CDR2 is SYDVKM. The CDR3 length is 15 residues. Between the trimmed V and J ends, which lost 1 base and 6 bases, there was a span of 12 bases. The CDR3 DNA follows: TGTGCCAGCAGTTTATTATCACCCGGGGCCGGGGAGCTGTTTTTT. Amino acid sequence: CASSLLSPGAGELFF.

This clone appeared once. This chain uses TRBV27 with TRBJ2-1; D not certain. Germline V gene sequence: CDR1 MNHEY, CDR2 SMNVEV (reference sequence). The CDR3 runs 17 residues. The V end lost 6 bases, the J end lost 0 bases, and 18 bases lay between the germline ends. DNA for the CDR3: TGTGCCAGCAGCCCCCCATCTGCTACGAGCTCCTACAATGAGCAGTTCTTC. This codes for CASSPPSATSSYNEQFF.

In DNA form, the CDR3 reads TGTGCCAGCAGTAGCCCTTCAGGGTCCGGGGCCAACGTCCTGACTTTC. Protein: CASSSPSGSGANVLTF. The chain couples TRBV7-9 to TRBJ2-6; tentatively, D is TRBD1 (5 bases). This CDR3 contains 16 residues. The germline CDR1 and CDR2 sequences are SEHNR and FQNEAQ (reference sequence). V was cut by 6 bases and J by 4 bases, with 16 bases left in between.

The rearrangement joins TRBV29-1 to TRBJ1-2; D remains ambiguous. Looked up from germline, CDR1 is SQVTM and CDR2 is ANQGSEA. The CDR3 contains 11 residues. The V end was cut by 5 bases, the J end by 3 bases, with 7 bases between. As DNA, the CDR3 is TGCAGCGTTTATGACGACTATGGCTACACCTTC. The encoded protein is CSVYDDYGYTF.

As DNA, the CDR3 is TGTGCCAGCAGCCAAGATAATAACCAGGGGGATAATCAGCCCCAGCATTTT. Its protein is CASSQDNNQGDNQPQHF. The chain recombines TRBV4-2 with TRBJ1-5, with 7 bases aligning to TRBD1. This CDR3 comprises 17 residues. With 0 bases clipped from V and 4 bases from J, the junction kept 9 bases outside the gene matches. The germline CDR1 and CDR2 sequences are LGHNA and YNFKEQ.

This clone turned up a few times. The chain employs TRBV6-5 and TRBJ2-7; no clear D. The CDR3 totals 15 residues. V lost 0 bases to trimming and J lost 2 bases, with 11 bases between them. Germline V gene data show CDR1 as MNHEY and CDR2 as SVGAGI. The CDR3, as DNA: TGTGCCAGCAGTTACTCACTAACCCAAACCTACGAGCAGTACTTC. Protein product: CASSYSLTQTYEQYF.

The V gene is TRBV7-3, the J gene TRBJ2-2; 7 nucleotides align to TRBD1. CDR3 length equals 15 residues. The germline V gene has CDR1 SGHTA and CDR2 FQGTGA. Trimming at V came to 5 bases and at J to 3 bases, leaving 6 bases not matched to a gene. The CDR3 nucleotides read TGTGCCAGCAGCCGCCGACAGGGCGACACCGGGGAGCTGTTTTTT. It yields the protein CASSRRQGDTGELFF. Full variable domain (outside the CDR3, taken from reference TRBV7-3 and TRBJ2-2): GAGVSQTPSNKVTEKGKYVELRCDPISGHTALYWYRQSLGQGPEFLIYFQGTGAADDSGLPNDRFFAVRPEGSVSTLKIQRTERGDSAVYLCASSRRQGDTGELFFGEGSRLTVL.

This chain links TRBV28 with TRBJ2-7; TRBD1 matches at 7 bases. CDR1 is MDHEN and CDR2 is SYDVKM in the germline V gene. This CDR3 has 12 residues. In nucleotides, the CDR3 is TGTGCTATCAGGCAGGGGGCCTACGAGCAGTACTTC. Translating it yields CAIRQGAYEQYF.

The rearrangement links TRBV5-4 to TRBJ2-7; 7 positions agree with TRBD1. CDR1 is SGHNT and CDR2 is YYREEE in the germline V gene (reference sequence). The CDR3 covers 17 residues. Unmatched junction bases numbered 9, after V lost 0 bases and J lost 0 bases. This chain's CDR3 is CASSLALFGQASYEQYF. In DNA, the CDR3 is TGTGCCAGCAGCTTGGCGTTGTTCGGACAGGCCTCCTACGAGCAGTACTTC.

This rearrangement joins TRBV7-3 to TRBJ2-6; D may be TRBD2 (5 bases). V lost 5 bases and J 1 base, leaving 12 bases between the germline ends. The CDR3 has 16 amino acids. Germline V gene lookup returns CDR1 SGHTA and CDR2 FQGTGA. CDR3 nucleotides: TGTGCCAGCAGCGCCGATACTAGATCTGGGGCCAACGTCCTGACTTTC. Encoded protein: CASSADTRSGANVLTF.

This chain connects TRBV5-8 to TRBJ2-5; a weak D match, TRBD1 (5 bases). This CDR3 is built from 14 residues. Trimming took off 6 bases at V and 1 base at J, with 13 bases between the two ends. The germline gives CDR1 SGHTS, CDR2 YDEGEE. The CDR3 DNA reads TGTGCCAGCAACCTCGCCCAGGGCCAAGAGACCCAGTACTTC. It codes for CASNLAQGQETQYF.

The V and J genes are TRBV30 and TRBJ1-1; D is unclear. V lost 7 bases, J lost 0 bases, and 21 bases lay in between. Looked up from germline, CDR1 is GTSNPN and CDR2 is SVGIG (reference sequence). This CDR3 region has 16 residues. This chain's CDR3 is CAFTWLTHNMNTEAFF. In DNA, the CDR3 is TGTGCCTTCACGTGGCTGACGCACAACATGAACACTGAAGCTTTCTTT.